The source of this T cell receptor beta chain is a study of T cells after yellow fever vaccination. Findings and caveats of the study: Contaminating bulk clonotypes could be abundant in FACS-sorted repertoires. Although the secondary response was weaker, it peaked faster, at day 5 versus 15.

V lost 6 bases and J 6 bases, leaving 7 bases between the germline ends. Germline V CDR1 and CDR2: KGHDR, SFDVKD. The CDR3 covers 12 residues. The study made its TCR cDNA through 5'RACE template switching. That step introduced a universal primer site along with UMIs. A single record per CDR3 protein comes from TCRdb applying MiXCR to the 5' RACE reads. The sample consists of around 72,000 distinct CDR3 sequences, about 7.7% of them appearing once. This clonotype has ten or more counts. Its antigen remains unknown. The rearrangement links TRBV24-1 to TRBJ2-2; D call uncertain. The sample in question was CD8+ T cells sorted from PBMCs, obtained less than 11 days after the first yellow fever vaccination. This clonotype originated in a man aged 18-30 years who received the YFV17D yellow fever vaccine. The CDR3 sequence: CATSWGAGELFF. The CDR3 bases are TGTGCCACCAGTTGGGGTGCCGGGGAGCTGTTTTTT.